Below, one T cell receptor beta chain is given with its context. The CDR3 consists of 14 residues. V lost 1 base and J 7 bases, leaving 12 bases between the germline ends. Germline V lookup: CDR1 KGHDR, CDR2 SFDVKD. This record comes from a study of blood T cell repertoires in COVID-19. TCRdb's table, derived via immunoSEQ multiplex PCR, lists solely in-frame clones and lacks some. The data show fewer than 200,000 clones, about 80% seen once. The sequencing sample was made of peripheral blood. The sequence came from a man between 60 and 75 years old with acute or convalescent COVID-19. This sequence joins TRBV24-1 and TRBJ1-2, with TRBD1 as a possible D gene (5 bases). CDR3 DNA sequence: TGTGCCACCAGTGATTTTCCAGGGAATGGTGGCTACACCTTC. Protein: CATSDFPGNGGYTF.